This T cell receptor (beta chain) derives from a study of blood T cell repertoires in COVID-19. About the study: Recovered status applied to Cohort 3 donors who had two consecutive negative PCRs. It also applied to those with clearance or with symptom resolution.

This CDR3 is built from 17 residues. Authors' processing steps: Amplification with reference gene primers provided the estimates of nucleated cell counts. Only in-frame clones appear in the TCRdb table, and some are missing; sequencing was by immunoSEQ multiplex PCR. The D gene and trimming were derived from the DNA, and the V and J assignments and clone size from that table. The table records about 360,000 clones, 87% of them present only once. Participants were aged about 18 to 90 years from about two dozen US areas. The TCR sequence derives from a man aged 35 to 55 in a cohort exposed to, infected with or recovered from COVID-19 (not recorded which). The sample was PBMCs or T cells enriched from blood (not recorded which). V usage is TRBV21-1 and J usage is TRBJ2-1; TRBD1 is the table's D call, not checked against the DNA. TRBV21-1 is recorded as a pseudogene. Here the CDR3 DNA reads TGTGCCAGCAGCAAAGGGTGTCAGGCTCGCTCCTACAATGAGCAGTTCTTC. This sequence encodes CASSKGCQARSYNEQFF.